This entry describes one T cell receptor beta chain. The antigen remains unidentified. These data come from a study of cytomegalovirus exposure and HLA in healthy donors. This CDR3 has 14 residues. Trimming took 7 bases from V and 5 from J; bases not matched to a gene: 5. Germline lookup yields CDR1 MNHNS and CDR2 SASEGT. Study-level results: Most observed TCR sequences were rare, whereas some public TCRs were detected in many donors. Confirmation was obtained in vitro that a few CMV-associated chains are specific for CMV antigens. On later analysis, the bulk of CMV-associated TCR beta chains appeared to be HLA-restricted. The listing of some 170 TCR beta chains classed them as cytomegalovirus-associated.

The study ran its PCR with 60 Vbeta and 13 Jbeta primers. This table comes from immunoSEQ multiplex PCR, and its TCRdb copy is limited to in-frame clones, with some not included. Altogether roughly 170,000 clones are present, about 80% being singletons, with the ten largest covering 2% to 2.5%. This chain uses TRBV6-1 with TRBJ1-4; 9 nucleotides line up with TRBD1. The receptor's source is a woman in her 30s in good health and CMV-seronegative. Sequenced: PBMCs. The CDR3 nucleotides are TGTGCCAGCAACAGACAGGGGGGAAATGAAAAACTGTTTTTT. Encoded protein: CASNRQGGNEKLFF.